This TCR beta chain was recorded in a study of blood T cell repertoires in COVID-19. In the study overall: Samples taken during acute and convalescent COVID-19 were collected in the United States, Italy and Spain. The analysed material was cDNA or gDNA that came from T cells, B-cell-depleted T cells, or PBMCs.

Authors' processing steps: Amplified reference gene primers provided the basis for estimating nucleated cell counts. Generated by immunoSEQ multiplex PCR, the TCRdb table keeps only in-frame clones and is missing some. V and J calls and clone size are given by that table; D and trimming were obtained from the DNA. The table includes around 80,000 clones, roughly 90% detected once. With 4 bases removed from V and 4 bases from J, the gap between germline ends came to 27 bases. The CDR3 consists of 19 residues. The germline V gene encodes CDR1 SGHTA and CDR2 FQGNSA. The J gene is TRBJ2-3, the V gene TRBV7-2, with TRBD2 as a possible D gene (6 bases). Sequencing was performed on peripheral blood. The sequence came from an elderly woman with acute or convalescent COVID-19. In DNA, the CDR3 is TGTGCCAGCAGCTCAAGGGGCGGGACTTCGAACGGGGTAGCAGATACGCAGTATTTT. Residues: CASSSRGGTSNGVADTQYF.